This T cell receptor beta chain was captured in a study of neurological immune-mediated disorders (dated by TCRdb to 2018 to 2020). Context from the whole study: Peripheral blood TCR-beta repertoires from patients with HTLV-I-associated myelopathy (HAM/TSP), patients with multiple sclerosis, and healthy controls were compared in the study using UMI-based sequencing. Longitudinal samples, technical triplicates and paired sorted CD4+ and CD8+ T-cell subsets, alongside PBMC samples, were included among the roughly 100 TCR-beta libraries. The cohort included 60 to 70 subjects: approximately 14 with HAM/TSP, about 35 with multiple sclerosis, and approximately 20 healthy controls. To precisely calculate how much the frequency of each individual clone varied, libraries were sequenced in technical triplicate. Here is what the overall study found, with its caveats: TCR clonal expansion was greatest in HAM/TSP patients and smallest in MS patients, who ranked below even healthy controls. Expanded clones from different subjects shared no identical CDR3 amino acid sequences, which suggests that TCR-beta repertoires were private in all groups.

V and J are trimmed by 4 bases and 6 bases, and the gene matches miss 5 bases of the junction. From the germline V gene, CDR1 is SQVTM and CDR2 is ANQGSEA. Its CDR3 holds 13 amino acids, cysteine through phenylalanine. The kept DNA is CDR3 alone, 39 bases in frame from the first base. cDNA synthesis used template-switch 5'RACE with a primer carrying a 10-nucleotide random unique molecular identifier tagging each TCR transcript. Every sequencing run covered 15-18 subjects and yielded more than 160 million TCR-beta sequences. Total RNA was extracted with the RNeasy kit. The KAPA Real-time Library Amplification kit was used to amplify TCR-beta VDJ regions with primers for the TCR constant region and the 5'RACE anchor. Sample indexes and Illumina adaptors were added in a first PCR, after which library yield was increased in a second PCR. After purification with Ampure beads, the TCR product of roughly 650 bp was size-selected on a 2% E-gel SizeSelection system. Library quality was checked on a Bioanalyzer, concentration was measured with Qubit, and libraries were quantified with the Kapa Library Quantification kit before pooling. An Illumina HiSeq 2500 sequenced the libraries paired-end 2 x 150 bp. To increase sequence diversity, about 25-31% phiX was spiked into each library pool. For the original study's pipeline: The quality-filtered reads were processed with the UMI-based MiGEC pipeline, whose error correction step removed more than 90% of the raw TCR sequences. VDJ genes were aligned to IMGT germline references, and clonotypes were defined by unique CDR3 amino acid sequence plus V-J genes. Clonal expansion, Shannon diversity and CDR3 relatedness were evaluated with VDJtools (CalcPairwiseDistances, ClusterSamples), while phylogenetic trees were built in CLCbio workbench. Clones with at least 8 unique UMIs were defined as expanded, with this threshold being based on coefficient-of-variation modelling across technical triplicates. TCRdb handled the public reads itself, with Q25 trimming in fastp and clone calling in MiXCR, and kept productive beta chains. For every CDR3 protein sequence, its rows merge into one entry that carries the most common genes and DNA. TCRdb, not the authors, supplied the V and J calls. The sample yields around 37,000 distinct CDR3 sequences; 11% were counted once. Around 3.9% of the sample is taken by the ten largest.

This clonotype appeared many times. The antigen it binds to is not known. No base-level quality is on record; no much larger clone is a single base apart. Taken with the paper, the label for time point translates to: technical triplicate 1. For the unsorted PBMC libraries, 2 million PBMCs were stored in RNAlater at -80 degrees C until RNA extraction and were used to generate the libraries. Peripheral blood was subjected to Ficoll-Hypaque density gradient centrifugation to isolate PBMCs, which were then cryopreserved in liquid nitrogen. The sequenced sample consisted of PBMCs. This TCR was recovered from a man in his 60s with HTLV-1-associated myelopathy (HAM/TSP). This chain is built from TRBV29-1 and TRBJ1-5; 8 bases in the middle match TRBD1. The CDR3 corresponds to CSVGDDRGQPQHF. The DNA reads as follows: TGCAGCGTTGGAGACGACAGGGGTCAGCCCCAGCATTTT. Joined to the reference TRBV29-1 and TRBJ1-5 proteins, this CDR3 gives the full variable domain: SAVISQKPSRDICQRGTSLTIQCQVDSQVTMMFWYRQQPGQSLTLIATANQGSEATYESGFVIDKFPISRPNLTFSTLTVSNMSPEDSSIYLCSVGDDRGQPQHFGDGTRLSIL.